The sequence of this TCR beta chain was determined in a study of Ad26.COV2.S vaccination and SARS-CoV-2 variants. Study summary: Once, or twice with 56 days between doses, Ad26.COV2.S was given intramuscularly.

Repertoires were generated with immunoSEQ multiplex PCR, while TCRdb's copy carries only in-frame clones and drops some. Found here are around 420,000 clones, 85% to 90% of them singletons; the top ten hold 3.6%. V lost 4 bases, J lost 2 bases, and 14 bases stayed unmatched. This CDR3 region has 17 residues. CDR1 is SEHNR and CDR2 is FQNEAQ in the germline V gene (reference sequence). Treatment denoted: about 20 received Ad26.COV2.S at low or high dose, single or two shots; 5 received placebo; per-sample allocation not given. On day 63 after the first injection, vaccine and placebo recipients gave samples.

The TCR was taken from a person aged 18-65 years who received the Ad26.COV2.S COVID-19 vaccine or a placebo. The input for sequencing was peripheral blood, taken in a trial of Ad26.COV2.S vaccine versus placebo. The chain recombines TRBV7-9 with TRBJ2-7; 7 bases match TRBD1. In DNA form, the CDR3 reads TGTGCCAGCAGCTCCCCGGTGAGGGACAGCCCCACCTACGAGCAGTACTTC. It translates to CASSSPVRDSPTYEQYF.